The entry below describes one T cell receptor (beta chain). Its antigen remains unknown. This sample was included in a study of cytomegalovirus exposure and HLA in healthy donors. At the level of the study: The Caucasian-associated ancestry cluster held more than 80% of under 450 genotyped donors. Study results and caveats: The authors enumerated over 150 TCR beta chains as linked to cytomegalovirus. Segments of the TCR beta V type were, in most cases, productive about 87% or about 30% of the time in an earlier analysis.

PCR involved 60 Vbeta and 13 Jbeta primers. TCRdb's copy holds only in-frame clones and misses some; the assay was immunoSEQ multiplex PCR. The data show about 160,000 clones, approximately 80% seen once. The TCR was taken from a man younger than 35 in good health and CMV-seropositive. Sequenced material: PBMCs.

This CDR3 is CASVGIRRVGYTF. CDR3 coding DNA: TGTGCCAGCGTGGGGATTCGCAGGGTTGGCTACACCTTC. The rearrangement links TRBV7-9 to TRBJ1-2; possibly TRBD1 for D (5 bases). This CDR3 is 13 amino acids long. Germline loops: CDR1 SEHNR, CDR2 FQNEAQ (reference sequence). V lost 8 bases and J 7 bases, leaving 17 bases between the germline ends.